These T cell receptor beta chains were read from a single sample in a study of T cell responses to AZD1222 COVID-19 vaccine. Data came from immunoSEQ multiplex PCR; TCRdb stores just in-frame clones and leaves some out. The repertoire has roughly 150,000 clones, 70% to 90% of them found once; the top ten carry 5.5% to 8%. Sequencing used peripheral blood, obtained after recovery from COVID-19. These receptor sequences come from an adult who had recovered from COVID-19. Each CDR3 is given with its conserved first and last residue. D genes are given only for firm matches. A clone size is listed for some rows: how often the clone was seen (once, few, many), or a class if it is expanded.

abundance,j_gene,d_gene,v_gene,CDR3aa,CDR3nt
NA,TRBJ2-1,TRBD2,TRBV5-6,CASSLPSGRMRQFF,TGTGCCAGCAGCTTGCCTAGCGGGAGGATGAGGCAGTTCTTC
NA,TRBJ2-5,NA,TRBV10-3,CAIRGGGETQYF,TGTGCCATCAGGGGAGGGGGAGAGACCCAGTACTTC
NA,TRBJ2-1,TRBD2,TRBV2,CASMGTSATYNEQFF,TGTGCCAGCATGGGGACTAGCGCAACCTACAATGAGCAGTTCTTC
NA,TRBJ2-7,TRBD2,TRBV5-1,CASSPVRGVELEQYF,TGCGCCAGCAGCCCGGTGCGGGGGGTAGAGCTCGAGCAGTACTTC
NA,TRBJ2-5,TRBD1,TRBV5-6,CASSSGQSLWGETQYF,TGTGCCAGCAGCTCGGGACAGAGTCTTTGGGGGGAGACCCAGTACTTC
NA,TRBJ1-1,NA,TRBV27,CASSLARPNTEAFF,TGTGCCAGCAGTTTGGCCAGGCCGAACACTGAAGCTTTCTTT
NA,TRBJ1-2,NA,TRBV5-4,CASSLVGGLPIGGYTF,TGTGCCAGCAGCTTGGTCGGGGGGCTCCCAATCGGTGGCTACACCTTC
NA,TRBJ1-1,NA,TRBV29-1,CSVGGLNTEAFF,TGCAGCGTCGGGGGTTTGAACACTGAAGCTTTCTTT
NA,TRBJ1-2,TRBD1,TRBV7-9,CASSLEGGGYTF,TGTGCCAGCAGCTTAGAAGGGGGCGGCTACACCTTC
NA,TRBJ2-4,NA,TRBV7-2,CASGRGIAKNIQYF,TGTGCCAGCGGTCGGGGGATAGCCAAAAACATTCAGTACTTC
NA,TRBJ2-1,NA,TRBV10-3,CAITPGDIGNEQFF,TGTGCCATCACCCCTGGGGACATAGGGAATGAGCAGTTCTTC
NA,TRBJ1-3,NA,TRBV10-3,CAISPGARNTIYF,TGTGCCATCAGCCCCGGGGCCAGAAACACCATATATTTT
NA,TRBJ2-1,TRBD2,TRBV7-9,CASSLLAGVRENEQFF,TGTGCCAGCAGTTTGTTAGCGGGGGTTAGAGAGAATGAGCAGTTCTTC
NA,TRBJ1-2,NA,TRBV5-1,CASSLGRAYYGYTF,TGCGCCAGCTCCCTGGGGAGGGCGTACTATGGCTACACCTTC
NA,TRBJ1-6,NA,TRBV10-2,CASGGTANSPLHF,TGCGCCAGCGGCGGGACGGCAAATTCACCCCTCCACTTT
NA,TRBJ2-2,TRBD2,TRBV6-4,CASRTSGDTGELFF,TGTGCCAGCAGGACTAGCGGGGACACCGGGGAGCTGTTTTTT
NA,TRBJ1-1,NA,TRBV18,CASSPGGLMNTEAFF,TGTGCCAGCTCACCAGGGGGGCTGATGAACACTGAAGCTTTCTTT
NA,TRBJ2-2,TRBD2,TRBV4-1,CASSQEAGVANTGELFF,TGCGCCAGCAGCCAAGAGGCGGGGGTTGCGAACACCGGGGAGCTGTTTTTT
once,TRBJ2-3,TRBD2,TRBV2,CASSDQRGGVTDTQYF,TGTGCCAGCAGTGACCAGCGGGGGGGCGTCACAGATACGCAGTATTTT
NA,TRBJ1-6,NA,TRBV5-4,CASSLGGTDYSPLHF,TGTGCCAGCAGCTTGGGGGGGACGGATTATTCACCCCTCCACTTT
NA,TRBJ2-5,NA,TRBV2,CASSGEETQYF,TGTGCCAGCAGTGGGGAAGAGACCCAGTACTTC
NA,TRBJ2-7,TRBD1,TRBV9,CASSAGTGGPYEQYF,TGTGCCAGCAGCGCCGGGACAGGGGGCCCCTACGAGCAGTACTTC
NA,TRBJ1-4,TRBD1,TRBV9,CASSPGQEITTNEKLFF,TGTGCCAGCAGCCCGGGACAGGAGATTACAACTAATGAAAAACTGTTTTTT
NA,TRBJ1-5,NA,TRBV7-2,CASSWQGRGNQPQHF,TGTGCCAGCAGCTGGCAGGGAAGGGGCAATCAGCCCCAGCATTTT
few,TRBJ2-1,NA,TRBV5-3,CARSLSLHNEQFF,TGTGCCAGAAGCTTGAGCCTGCACAATGAGCAGTTCTTC
NA,TRBJ2-7,NA,TRBV5-1,CASSSEIQYEQYF,TGCGCCAGCAGCTCCGAAATACAATACGAGCAGTACTTC
NA,TRBJ1-1,NA,TRBV7-6,CASSLEVGGRVTEAFF,TGTGCCAGCAGCTTAGAAGTTGGAGGGAGGGTCACTGAAGCTTTCTTT
NA,TRBJ2-5,NA,TRBV28,CASSLGQGLTQYF,TGTGCCAGCAGTTTGGGGCAGGGGTTGACCCAGTACTTC
NA,TRBJ2-1,TRBD1,TRBV2,CASSEVVARGHEQFF,TGTGCCAGCAGTGAAGTAGTGGCCAGGGGGCATGAGCAGTTCTTC
NA,TRBJ2-3,TRBD2,TRBV28,CASSSSAGGKTDTQYF,TGTGCCAGCAGTTCTTCAGCGGGGGGTAAAACAGATACGCAGTATTTT
NA,TRBJ2-1,TRBD2,TRBV15,CATSSSGTRGYEQFF,TGTGCCACCAGCAGTTCCGGGACTAGGGGGTATGAGCAGTTCTTC
NA,TRBJ2-1,NA,TRBV7-3,CASSLTRNNEQFF,TGTGCCAGCAGCTTAACGAGGAACAATGAGCAGTTCTTC
NA,TRBJ1-1,NA,TRBV10-3,CAISEGVGEAFF,TGTGCCATCAGTGAAGGTGTCGGTGAAGCTTTCTTT
NA,TRBJ2-2,NA,TRBV10-3,CAISELGTGELFF,TGTGCCATCAGTGAGTTGGGGACCGGGGAGCTGTTTTTT
NA,TRBJ1-1,NA,TRBV18,CASSPRGGNTEAFF,TGTGCCAGCTCACCTCGAGGGGGGAACACTGAAGCTTTCTTT
NA,TRBJ1-2,TRBD1,TRBV18,CASSRTGGDGYTF,TGTGCCAGCTCACGAACAGGGGGCGATGGCTACACCTTC
NA,TRBJ2-2,NA,TRBV9,CASSAGGATGELFF,TGTGCCAGCAGCGCCGGAGGTGCCACCGGGGAGCTGTTTTTT
NA,TRBJ2-3,NA,TRBV29-1,CSGRDTQYF,TGCAGCGGCAGAGATACGCAGTATTTT
NA,TRBJ2-7,TRBD2,TRBV2,CASSEGGDYSYEQYF,TGTGCCAGCAGTGAAGGAGGGGACTACTCCTACGAGCAGTACTTC
NA,TRBJ2-7,NA,TRBV2,CASSEGFEQYF,TGTGCCAGCAGTGAGGGGTTCGAGCAGTACTTC
NA,TRBJ2-4,TRBD1,TRBV5-5,CASSFGTGMEDKNIQYF,TGTGCCAGCAGCTTCGGGACAGGGATGGAGGACAAAAACATTCAGTACTTC
NA,TRBJ2-7,TRBD2,TRBV5-6,CASSLARAGGPSEQYF,TGTGCCAGCAGCTTGGCGAGAGCGGGGGGGCCGTCTGAGCAGTACTTC
NA,TRBJ2-3,NA,TRBV7-6,CASSLSLAGVDTQYF,TGTGCCAGCAGCTTAAGTTTAGCAGGGGTGGATACGCAGTATTTT
NA,TRBJ1-3,NA,TRBV6-6,CASSFDQKSGNTIYF,TGTGCCAGCAGCTTCGACCAAAAATCTGGAAACACCATATATTTT
NA,TRBJ2-5,TRBD1,TRBV5-4,CASSLDRGETQYF,TGTGCCAGCAGCTTGGACAGGGGAGAGACCCAGTACTTC
NA,TRBJ2-3,NA,TRBV19,CASSIVWGGSNTQYF,TGTGCCAGTAGTATAGTCTGGGGCGGCTCCAATACGCAGTATTTT
NA,TRBJ1-5,NA,TRBV5-4,CASSPGGVNQPQHF,TGTGCCAGCAGCCCCGGGGGCGTAAATCAGCCCCAGCATTTT
once,TRBJ1-1,NA,TRBV6-6,CASSYRRDGTEAFF,TGTGCCAGCAGTTACCGCAGGGACGGAACTGAAGCTTTCTTT
NA,TRBJ1-2,NA,TRBV2,CASSPNQGGYGYTF,TGTGCCAGCAGTCCGAATCAAGGCGGCTATGGCTACACCTTC
NA,TRBJ1-3,NA,TRBV9,CASSVSPGDGNTIYF,TGTGCCAGCAGCGTCTCCCCCGGGGACGGAAACACCATATATTTT
NA,TRBJ2-7,NA,TRBV4-2,CASSRRQVEGGYEQYF,TGTGCCAGCAGCCGCCGACAGGTTGAGGGTGGCTACGAGCAGTACTTC
NA,TRBJ1-4,NA,TRBV14,CASSRRQKSNEKLFF,TGTGCCAGCAGCCGTAGACAGAAATCTAATGAAAAACTGTTTTTT
NA,TRBJ2-1,TRBD1,TRBV24-1,CATSGDREGSISSEQFF,TGTGCCACCAGTGGGGACAGGGAGGGTTCCATCTCCAGTGAGCAGTTCTTC